This T cell receptor beta chain comes out of a study of T cells in Graves' hyperthyroidism and ophthalmopathy. Using RNA transcripts as the source, TCR beta CDR3 regions were amplified. The TCR CDR3 was amplified in a first-round RT-PCR using the HTBI primer set. MiXCR was run by TCRdb on the multiplex PCR reads, yielding one entry per CDR3 protein. This sample carries around 660,000 distinct CDR3 sequences, 45% of them seen once, and the ten largest clones take 6.5% to 9%. Germline CDR1 reads MNHNY; CDR2 reads SVGAGI (reference sequence). This CDR3 contains 13 residues. As for this clonotype: A junction end diverges from the germline sequence, so it may reflect a read error.

The TCR comes from an adult man with Graves' disease, either hyperthyroidism or ophthalmopathy (not recorded which). This chain connects TRBV6-6 to TRBJ2-7; 8 nucleotides agree with TRBD1. The specimen was peripheral blood or thyroid tissue (not recorded which). The CDR3 protein is CAGRRTGSYEQYF. The CDR3, as DNA: TGTGCCGGCAGACGGACAGGGTCCTACGAGCAGTACTTC.